This T cell receptor (beta chain) originates from a study of technical replicates of blood from several donors. There are 15 residues in the CDR3. The germline CDR1 and CDR2 sequences are SGHTA and FQGTGA. The V end was cut by 5 bases, the J end by 1 base, with 11 bases between. Using immunoSEQ multiplex PCR, the repertoire was profiled, and TCRdb retains in-frame clones only, with some absent. The sample records tens of thousands of clones, around 95% being singletons. This receptor was taken from a human donor in good health. The chain couples TRBV7-3 to TRBJ2-2, with D possibly matching TRBD1 (6 bases). The specimen was T cells isolated from PBMCs. The CDR3 is CASSQTGLNTGELFF. The CDR3, as DNA: TGTGCCAGCAGCCAAACAGGGCTGAACACCGGGGAGCTGTTTTTT.